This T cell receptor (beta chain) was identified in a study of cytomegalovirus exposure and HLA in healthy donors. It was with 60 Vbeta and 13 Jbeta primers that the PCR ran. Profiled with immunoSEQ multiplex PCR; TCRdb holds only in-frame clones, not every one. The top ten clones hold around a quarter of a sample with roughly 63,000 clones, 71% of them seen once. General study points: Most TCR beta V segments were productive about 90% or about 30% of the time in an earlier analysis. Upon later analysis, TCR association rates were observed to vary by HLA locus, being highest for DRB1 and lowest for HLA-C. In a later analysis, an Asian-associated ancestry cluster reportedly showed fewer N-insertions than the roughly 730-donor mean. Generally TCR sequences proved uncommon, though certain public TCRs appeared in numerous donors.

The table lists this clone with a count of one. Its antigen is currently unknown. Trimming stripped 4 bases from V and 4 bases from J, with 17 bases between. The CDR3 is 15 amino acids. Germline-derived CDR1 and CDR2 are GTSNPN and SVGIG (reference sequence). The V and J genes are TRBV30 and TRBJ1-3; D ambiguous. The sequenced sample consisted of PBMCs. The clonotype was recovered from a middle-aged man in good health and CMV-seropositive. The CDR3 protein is CAWKTPGRRGNTIYF. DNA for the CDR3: TGTGCCTGGAAGACTCCGGGTAGGAGGGGAAACACCATATATTTT.